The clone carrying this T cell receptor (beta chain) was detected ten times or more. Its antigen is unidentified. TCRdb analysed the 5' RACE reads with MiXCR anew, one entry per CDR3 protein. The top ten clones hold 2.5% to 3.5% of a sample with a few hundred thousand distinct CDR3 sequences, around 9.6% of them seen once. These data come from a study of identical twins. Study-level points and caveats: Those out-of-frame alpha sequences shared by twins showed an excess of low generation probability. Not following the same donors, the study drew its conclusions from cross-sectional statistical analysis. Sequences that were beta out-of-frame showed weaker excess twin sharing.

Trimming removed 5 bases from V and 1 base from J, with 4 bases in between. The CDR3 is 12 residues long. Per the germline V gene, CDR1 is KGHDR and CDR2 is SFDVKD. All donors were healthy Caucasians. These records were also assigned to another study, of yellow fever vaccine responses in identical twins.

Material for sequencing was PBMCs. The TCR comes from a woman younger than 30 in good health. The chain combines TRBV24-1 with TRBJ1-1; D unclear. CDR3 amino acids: CATSAGNTEAFF. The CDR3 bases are TGTGCCACCAGTGCGGGGAACACTGAAGCTTTCTTT.